This T cell receptor beta chain was recorded in a study of cytomegalovirus exposure and HLA in healthy donors. Germline assignment: CDR1 SGHKS and CDR2 YYEKEE (reference sequence). The length of the CDR3 is 14 residues. The J segment lost 7 bases and the V segment lost 4 bases, leaving 8 bases of the junction unmatched. With 60 Vbeta and 13 Jbeta primers, the PCR was carried out. The repertoire was sequenced with immunoSEQ multiplex PCR; TCRdb's copy has only in-frame clones and lacks some. The table for this sample gives around 57,000 clones. These donors, healthy bone marrow donors, were studied. The gene calls are TRBV5-5 and TRBJ2-3, with 8 bases matching TRBD2. The sequenced sample consisted of PBMCs. The TCR originated in a woman in her 50s in good health and CMV-seropositive. CDR3 coding DNA: TGTGCCAGCAGCCCCCCGGGGGGGCCATATACGCAGTATTTT. Translation: CASSPPGGPYTQYF.